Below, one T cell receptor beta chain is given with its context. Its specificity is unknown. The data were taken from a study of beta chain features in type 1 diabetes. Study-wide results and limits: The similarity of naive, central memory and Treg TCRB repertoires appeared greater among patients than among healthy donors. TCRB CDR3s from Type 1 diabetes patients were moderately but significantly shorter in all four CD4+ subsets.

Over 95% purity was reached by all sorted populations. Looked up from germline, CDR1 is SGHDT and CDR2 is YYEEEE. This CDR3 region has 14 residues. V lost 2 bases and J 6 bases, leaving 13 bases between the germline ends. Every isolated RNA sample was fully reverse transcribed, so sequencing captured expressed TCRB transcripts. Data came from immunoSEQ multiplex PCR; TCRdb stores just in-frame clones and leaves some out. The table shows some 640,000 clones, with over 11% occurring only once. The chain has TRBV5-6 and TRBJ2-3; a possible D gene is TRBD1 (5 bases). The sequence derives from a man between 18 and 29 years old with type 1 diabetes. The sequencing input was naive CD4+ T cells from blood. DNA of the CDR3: TGTGCCAGCAGCTTCAGGGTCCCCGGGGATACGCAGTATTTT. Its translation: CASSFRVPGDTQYF.